This TCR beta chain was found in a study of cytotoxic CD8 clonotypes in ibrutinib-treated CLL (dated by TCRdb to about 2021). About the study as a whole: The cohort had 11 relapsed/refractory and more than 14 treatment-naive patients; under 18 were IGHV unmutated. Responses were partial in roughly 24 patients and complete in 2; after median approximately 69 months follow-up, roughly 14 stayed in remission and approximately 12 progressed. Response samples were taken after a median of roughly 12 months on treatment, ranging from about 6 to 36 months. On average, each sample had hundreds of thousands of productive templates and under 95,000 productive rearrangements. Of the 86 people in the trial, 26 had longitudinal samples available. Cryopreserved peripheral blood mononuclear cells were collected before treatment, at response, and at either disease progression or sustained remission. Every sample from remission and from progressive disease was obtained while the patients were still on ibrutinib.

Interpreted using the paper, the time point label stands for: around 25 months on ibrutinib. For TCR beta library preparation, 2 to 2.5 micrograms of genomic DNA were isolated from cryopreserved PBMCs. Longitudinal blood samples from CLL patients on ibrutinib monotherapy were analyzed using high-throughput TCR beta sequencing. The patients took part in an open-label, single-center phase 2 trial of ibrutinib monotherapy. Each clonotype received, on average, 10x coverage in deep resolution sequencing performed on a MiSeq, where the target depth lay between 1 in 1 million and 1 in 200,000 T cells. The immunoSEQ hsTCRB Kit was used to generate the TCR beta libraries. On the authors' methods: Data were analyzed with ImmunoSEQ Data Assistant and ImmunoSEQ Analyzer, with V, D and J genes assigned per IMGT definitions. Clonality was computed as one minus normalized Shannon entropy of productive rearrangement frequencies, ranging from 0 to 1. Only overrepresented clonotypes making up at least 0.05% of each patient's repertoire were included in the public clonotype analysis. Approximately 13 age-matched healthy donor repertoires from immuneACCESS served as clonality controls. As stored in TCRdb, this immuneACCESS dataset retains in-frame rearrangements with V and J assigned. A fraction of the clones does not appear; measured against another copy, unresolved V genes explain less than half of the discrepancy, and the remainder lacks a known reason. The D gene and trimming were derived from the DNA, and the V and J assignments and clone size from that table. Counted in this sample were some 120,000 clones; approximately 81% of them appeared once. Together, the top ten hold around 3% of the sample.

A remark on this clone: Its target antigen remains unknown. One base away there is no much larger clone; base qualities are not given.

Sequences KGHSH (CDR1) and LQKENI (CDR2) are obtained from the germline V gene. Between the V and J ends, shortened by 6 bases and 3 bases respectively, the junction contains 14 bases. Counted from cysteine to phenylalanine, this CDR3 has 14 amino acids. Only the CDR3 region is kept as DNA, spanning 42 bases read in frame from base 1. The paper as a whole reports these results and caveats: Sampling times were not matched between sustained-remission and progressing patients, and lymph node repertoires were not studied. Public clonotypes were rare and either shrank or stayed stable during treatment, and the rise in clonality at ibrutinib response reflected expansion of private clonotypes. Baseline clonality exceeded that of age-matched healthy donors and correlated strongly with circulating CD8+ T-cell counts. Clonality rose at ibrutinib response, remained stable during sustained remission, and dropped back toward baseline at progression.

This TCR came from a human donor with chronic lymphocytic leukemia. The rearranged segments are TRBV18 and TRBJ1-1; the best D guess is TRBD1, with 5 bases matching. The sequences come from PBMCs, collected after 24 months of ibrutinib treatment. The nucleotide sequence is given as TGTGCCAGCTCCCCAGGGTTGGGGCACACTGAAGCTTTCTTT. Translated, it reads CASSPGLGHTEAFF.